The sequence of this TCR beta chain was determined in a study of a mutant IDH1 vaccine in newly diagnosed glioma. Regarding time point: week 35, safety follow-up. In the vaccine, a single dose held 300 ug of the mutant IDH1 20-mer peptide, along with topical imiquimod. The CDR3 runs to 16 residues. Trimming removed 4 bases at V and 5 bases at J, with 20 bases between. Per germline, CDR1 SGHTA and CDR2 FQGNSA. Study findings and constraints: Altogether, 85% to 95% of patients exhibited vaccine-induced immune responses.

On this clone: Its antigen is unidentified.

The table came from immunoSEQ multiplex PCR; TCRdb's copy has only in-frame clones and leaves some out. The sample lists some 48,000 clones; under 85% were seen once. The TCR was taken from a man aged 40-50 years with glioma. The chain employs TRBV7-2 and TRBJ1-2; D perhaps matches TRBD1 (6 bases). Sequenced material: PBMCs, taken from a glioma patient whose treatment included an IDH1 peptide vaccine. CDR3 sequence reads: CASSWTPGGAGYGYTF. The CDR3 DNA is TGTGCCAGCAGCTGGACTCCGGGGGGCGCTGGGTATGGCTACACCTTC.